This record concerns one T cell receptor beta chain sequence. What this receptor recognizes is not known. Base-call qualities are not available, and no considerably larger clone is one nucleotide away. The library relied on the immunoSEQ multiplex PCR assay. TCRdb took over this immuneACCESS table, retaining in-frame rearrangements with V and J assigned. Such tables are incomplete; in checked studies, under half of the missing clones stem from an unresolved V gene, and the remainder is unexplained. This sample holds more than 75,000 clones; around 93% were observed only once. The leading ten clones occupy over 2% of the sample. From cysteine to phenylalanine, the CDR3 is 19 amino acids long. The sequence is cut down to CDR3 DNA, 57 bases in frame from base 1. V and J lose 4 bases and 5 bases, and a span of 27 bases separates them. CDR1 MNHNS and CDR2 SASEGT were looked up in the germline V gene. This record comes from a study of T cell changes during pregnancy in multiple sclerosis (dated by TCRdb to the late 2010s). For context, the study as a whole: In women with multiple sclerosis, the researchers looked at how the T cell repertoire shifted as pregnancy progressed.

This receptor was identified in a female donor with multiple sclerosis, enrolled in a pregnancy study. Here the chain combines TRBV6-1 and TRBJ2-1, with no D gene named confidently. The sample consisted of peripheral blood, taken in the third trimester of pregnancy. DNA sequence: TGTGCCAGCAGTGGCACGAGAGCCCCGCTCTTTCTTCCAAACAATGAGCAGTTCTTC. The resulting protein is CASSGTRAPLFLPNNEQFF.